Below, 12 T cell receptor beta chains from the same sample are listed, as sequenced in a study of blood T cell repertoires in COVID-19. Repertoires were generated with immunoSEQ multiplex PCR, while TCRdb's copy carries only in-frame clones and drops some. The sample shows some 230,000 clones, more than 80% of them seen only once. Specimen: peripheral blood. These receptors were collected from a man aged 25 to 40 who had recovered from COVID-19.

This clone was observed a single time. The V gene is TRBV6-2 or TRBV6-3, the J gene TRBJ2-7; possible D gene TRBD1, 5 bases. V lost 3 bases to trimming and J lost 0 bases, with 12 bases between them. CDR1 is MNHEY and CDR2 is SVGEGT in the germline V gene. The CDR3 length is 15 residues. In DNA form, the CDR3 reads TGTGCCAGCAGTTATCCGCAGGGCTTCTCCTACGAGCAGTACTTC. Its protein product is CASSYPQGFSYEQYF.

The gene calls are TRBV9 and TRBJ2-1; D may be TRBD1 (7 bases). Deletions cut 0 bases from V and 9 bases from J, with 19 bases between. Germline CDR1 reads SGDLS; CDR2 reads YYNGEE. The CDR3 is 16 residues long. CDR3 sequence: CASSVVPQGGKIEQFF. The CDR3 DNA reads TGTGCCAGCAGCGTAGTACCCCAGGGGGGCAAAATTGAGCAGTTCTTC.

This clone has just one count. The gene calls are TRBV10-3 and TRBJ2-2; D may be TRBD1 (5 bases). V lost 2 bases to trimming and J lost 4 bases, with 11 bases between them. Germline loops: CDR1 ENHRY, CDR2 SYGVKD. This CDR3 is 15 amino acids long. The CDR3 nucleotides read TGTGCCATCAGTGAGAGGGGTCCTCCCACCGGGGAGCTGTTTTTT. This codes for CAISERGPPTGELFF.

The chain joins TRBV9 to TRBJ2-1; 8 bases map to TRBD2. The CDR3 length is 14 residues. V was clipped by 7 bases and J by 1 base; unmatched bases: 4. Germline V gene data show CDR1 as SGDLS and CDR2 as YYNGEE. The CDR3 region is CASGRGGSYNEQFF. The CDR3 bases are TGTGCCAGCGGCCGCGGGGGGTCCTACAATGAGCAGTTCTTC.

This clone has just one count. The rearrangement uses TRBV19 and TRBJ2-7; 9 nucleotides line up with TRBD1. Trimming removed 5 bases from V and 1 base from J; junction bases left unmatched: 15. Germline CDR1 is LNHDA and CDR2 is SQIVND (reference sequence). The CDR3 is 18 amino acids. CDR3 region: CASSYRRDRAGRSYEQYF. DNA of the CDR3: TGTGCCAGTAGTTACCGCCGGGACAGGGCCGGGAGATCCTACGAGCAGTACTTC.

This rearrangement joins TRBV29-1 to TRBJ2-7; D is perhaps TRBD2 (6 bases). This CDR3 has 14 amino acids. Germline lookup yields CDR1 SQVTM and CDR2 ANQGSEA. The germline V and J ends were trimmed by 7 bases and 2 bases, with 18 bases remaining between them. CDR3 loop: CSAWGLALAYEQYF. Here the CDR3 DNA reads TGCAGCGCGTGGGGCCTAGCGCTAGCCTACGAGCAGTACTTC.

V is TRBV2 and J is TRBJ2-1; a weak D match, TRBD1 (6 bases). The CDR3 covers 12 residues. V lost 7 bases, J lost 7 bases, and 11 bases lay in between. Germline V gives CDR1 SNHLY, CDR2 FYNNEI. The CDR3 DNA follows: TGTGCCAGCATGGGGGCAGGAAATGAGCAGTTCTTC. It encodes CASMGAGNEQFF.

The gene calls are TRBV2 and TRBJ1-2, with D possibly TRBD1 on 5 matching bases. The CDR3 has 11 residues. Trimming took 6 bases from V and 5 from J, leaving 7 bases between them. The germline gives CDR1 SNHLY, CDR2 FYNNEI. The CDR3 region has the DNA TGTGCCAGCAGGGGGGGGTATGGCTACACCTTC. It is translated as CASRGGYGYTF.

CDR3 loop: CAWSSGGPVEKLFF. CDR3 nucleotide sequence: TGTGCCTGGAGTTCAGGGGGCCCGGTTGAAAAACTGTTTTTT. The V gene is TRBV30, the J gene TRBJ1-4, with TRBD1 identical over 8 bases. Germline CDR1 is GTSNPN and CDR2 is SVGIG (reference sequence). V shed 2 bases, J shed 7 bases, and the junction held 6 bases outside the gene matches. The CDR3 has 14 residues. Based on the CDR3 plus reference TRBV30 and TRBJ1-4, the full variable domain is SQTIHQWPATLVQPVGSPLSLECTVEGTSNPNLYWYRQAAGRGLQLLFYSVGIGQISSEVPQNLSASRPQDRQFILSSKKLLLSDSGFYLCAWSSGGPVEKLFFGSGTQLSVL.

V gene TRBV5-1 combines with J gene TRBJ1-5; 7 bases map to TRBD1. The CDR3 is 14 residues long. The germline CDR1 and CDR2 sequences are SGHRS and YFSETQ. J gave up 4 bases and V 0 bases, and 1 base lay outside the gene matches. CDR3 sequence: CASSLGGQNQPQHF. The CDR3 nucleotides read TGCGCCAGCAGCTTGGGGGGACAGAATCAGCCCCAGCATTTT. The full variable domain, its missing parts supplied by reference TRBV5-1 and TRBJ1-5, is KAGVTQTPRYLIKTRGQQVTLSCSPISGHRSVSWYQQTPGQGLQFLFEYFSETQRNKGNFPGRFSGRQFSNSRSEMNVSTLELGDSALYLCASSLGGQNQPQHFGDGTRLSIL.

The V and J genes are TRBV4-2 and TRBJ2-3; 7 bases line up with TRBD2. This CDR3 comprises 16 residues. The V and J ends lost 0 bases and 3 bases, in that order; junction bases with no gene match: 6. CDR1 and CDR2 from the germline V gene are LGHNA and YNFKEQ. Here the CDR3 reads CASSQDIPSGTDTQYF. The CDR3 DNA reads as TGTGCCAGCAGCCAAGATATTCCTAGCGGAACAGATACGCAGTATTTT.

This chain connects TRBV19 to TRBJ1-6; no firm D call. V lost 2 bases and J 13 bases, leaving 12 bases between the germline ends. CDR3 length: 13 residues. Germline-derived CDR1 and CDR2 are LNHDA and SQIVND (reference sequence). CDR3 coding DNA: TGTGCCAGTAGTATACGTTCCACTGAGCCCCTCCACTTT. This codes for CASSIRSTEPLHF.